This T cell receptor (beta chain) came from a study of Tregs in tolerant kidney transplant recipients. Findings and limits, study-wide: Findings come from small patient numbers and require larger validation.

Germline values: CDR1 SGHRS, CDR2 YFSETQ. The CDR3 runs 13 residues. About this clone: No antigen is known for it. The read ends 3 residues before the CDR3 terminus; that terminus is restored from the germline J gene.

The nonmyeloablative bone marrow transplants came from related graft donors, with transient mixed chimerism. Unstimulated Tregs (CD4+CD25+CD127-) and CD4+CD25- non-Tregs were sorted from PBMCs. The data were produced by immunoSEQ multiplex PCR, yet TCRdb's version contains in-frame clones alone and is incomplete. This sample contains around 32,000 clones. The source of this sequence is a human patient who received a combined kidney and bone marrow transplant. Some T cells may be provided by the graft donor. The chain recombines TRBV5-1 with TRBJ1-1; 7 bases map to TRBD1. The specimen was CD4+ T cells from blood (PBMCs), collected 24 months after the transplant. The CDR3 loop reads CASRPGTATGAFF. Partial CDR3 DNA: TGCGCCAGCAGGCCCGGGACAGCGACTGGG.